Included here is one T cell receptor (beta chain) sequence, with context. Its antigen is unidentified. The table came from immunoSEQ multiplex PCR; TCRdb's copy has only in-frame clones and leaves some out. The top ten clones hold 7.5% to 9.5% of a sample with 90,000 to 120,000 clones, about 90% of them seen once. The record originates from a study of T cell responses to AZD1222 COVID-19 vaccine. General study findings and limits: Spike-specific TCR breadth and depth both grew after two AZD1222 doses. Among AZD1222 vaccinees, only 5 or 6 were seropositive at baseline.

Trimming removed 4 bases from V and 0 bases from J; junction bases left unmatched: 5. The CDR3 is made up of 18 amino acids. CDR1 and CDR2 from the germline V gene are LNHDA and SQIVND (reference sequence). The sample was peripheral blood, taken 28 days after the second AZD1222 dose. The origin of this receptor is an adult who received the AZD1222 COVID-19 vaccine. The chain combines TRBV19 with TRBJ2-6; 11 nucleotides match TRBD2. Here the CDR3 reads CASSTLAGGLSGANVLTF. CDR3 sequence (DNA): TGTGCCAGTAGTACGCTAGCGGGAGGACTCTCTGGGGCCAACGTCCTGACTTTC.